The 29 T cell receptor beta chains below were found in one sample sequenced in a study of sequential checkpoint blockade in melanoma (dated by TCRdb to between 2018 and 2020). Explained via the paper, the treatment or condition label denotes: randomized to nivolumab then ipilimumab (arm A) or the reverse (arm B). Library preparation used the immunoSEQ multiplex PCR assay. The table comes from immuneACCESS by way of TCRdb, which keeps in-frame sequences with V and J called. Part of the clones is missing from these tables; in studies checked, under half for an unresolved V gene and the rest for unknown reasons. The sample table records under 4,000 clones; 55% to 70% of these occur just once. 20% to 25% of the sample is taken by the ten largest. The sequencing here drew on CD8+ T cells sorted from blood (inferred from file names), taken from a patient given nivolumab and ipilimumab in sequence. All receptors derive from a human donor with melanoma.

This clone was observed a handful of times. The chain employs TRBV4-3 and TRBJ2-7, with TRBD2 matching over 9 bases. Trimming took 0 bases from V and 3 from J; bases not matched to a gene: 6. Germline CDR1 LGHNA, CDR2 YSLEER. The CDR3 extends over 16 amino acids. The CDR3 sequence: CASSQEAGGTYYEQYF. CDR3 coding DNA: TGCGCCAGCAGCCAAGAAGCGGGGGGAACTTACTACGAGCAGTACTTC.

The V gene is TRBV27, the J gene TRBJ2-5, with TRBD1 identical over 8 bases. The end of the DNA fits TRBJ2-7 better, so the J call may be wrong. CDR3 length equals 12 residues. Germline V lookup: CDR1 MNHEY, CDR2 SMNVEV (reference sequence). The CDR3 DNA sequence: TGTGCCAGCAGCGACAGGGGCTACGAGCAGTACTTC. Translation gives CASSDRGYEQYF.

This clone has more than one count but fewer than ten. V is TRBV11-2 and J is TRBJ1-3; 7 positions match TRBD1. The CDR3 sequence is 17 residues long. V shed 5 bases and J 1 base; nucleotides not matched to a gene: 11. Germline loops: CDR1 SGHAT, CDR2 FQNNGV. CDR3 protein: CASSQEDWDSSGNTIYF. The CDR3 nucleotides are TGTGCCAGCAGCCAGGAAGATTGGGACAGTTCTGGAAACACCATATATTTT. Full variable domain (remainder filled in from reference TRBV11-2 and TRBJ1-3): EAGVAQSPRYKIIEKRQSVAFWCNPISGHATLYWYQQILGQGPKLLIQFQNNGVVDDSQLPKDRFSAERLKGVDSTLKIQPAKLEDSAVYLCASSQEDWDSSGNTIYFGEGSWLTVV.

CDR3 sequence reads: CASSRGGAEQYF. In DNA form, the CDR3 reads TGTGCCAGCAGCCGCGGGGGGGCGGAGCAGTACTTC. The V gene is TRBV7-2, the J gene TRBJ2-7, with TRBD2 identical over 9 bases. This CDR3 is 12 amino acids long. Germline V gene sequence: CDR1 SGHTA, CDR2 FQGNSA. The V and J ends lost 5 bases and 7 bases, in that order; junction bases with no gene match: 3.

Notes on this clone: Other nucleotide sequences in the sample specify the same CDR3. J is TRBJ1-1 and V is TRBV6-4; D is possibly TRBD1 (5 bases). CDR3 length equals 14 residues. V lost 3 bases, J lost 1 base, and 9 bases lay in between. Per germline, CDR1 MRHNA and CDR2 SNTAGT. The CDR3 DNA sequence: TGTGCCAGCAGTGAGGGGGGACCGAACACTGAAGCTTTCTTT. Amino acid sequence: CASSEGGPNTEAFF.

The chain recombines TRBV11-2 with TRBJ2-7; possibly TRBD2 for D (6 bases). The CDR3 is 16 residues long. Trimming removed 1 base from V and 0 bases from J, with 13 bases in between. The germline V gene has CDR1 SGHAT and CDR2 FQNNGV. CDR3 bases: TGTGCCAGCAGCTTAGCGGGGGATTTGAGCTCCTACGAGCAGTACTTC. Protein product: CASSLAGDLSSYEQYF.

The rearrangement links TRBV4-1 to TRBJ2-7, with unresolved D. Looked up from germline, CDR1 is MGHRA and CDR2 is YSYEKL. The CDR3 loop spans 12 amino acids. V gave up 0 bases and J gave up 7 bases, with 7 bases separating them. CDR3 DNA sequence: TGCGCCAGCAGCCAAGAAACGGGTGAGCAGTACTTC. Its protein is CASSQETGEQYF.

This sequence joins TRBV5-1 and TRBJ2-7, with 11 bases matching TRBD2. Per the germline V gene, CDR1 is SGHRS and CDR2 is YFSETQ. CDR3 length equals 14 residues. J was trimmed by 4 bases and V by 3 bases; bases with no gene match: 3. In DNA, the CDR3 is TGCGCCAGCAGCTCGACTAGCGGGACGTACGAGCAGTACTTC. Translating it yields CASSSTSGTYEQYF.

This rearrangement joins TRBV2 to TRBJ2-7, with 8 bases identical to TRBD1. Germline trimming cut 3 bases from V and 5 bases from J; bases unmatched to any gene: 6. Per the germline V gene, CDR1 is SNHLY and CDR2 is FYNNEI. CDR3 length equals 14 residues. The CDR3 reads CASSDKAGGHEQYF. CDR3 DNA sequence: TGTGCCAGCAGTGACAAGGCAGGGGGCCACGAGCAGTACTTC. Looking up the rest from reference TRBV2 and TRBJ2-7 gives the full variable domain: EPEVTQTPSHQVTQMGQEVILRCVPISNHLYFYWYRQILGQKVEFLVSFYNNEISEKSEIFDDQFSVERPDGSNFTLKIRSTKLEDSAMYFCASSDKAGGHEQYFGPGTRLTVT.

This clone was detected a few times. Compared with germline, one end of the junction differs, possibly owing to a read error. J is TRBJ2-7 and V is TRBV10-2; possible D gene TRBD2, 7 bases. Germline values: CDR1 WSHSY, CDR2 SAAADI. The CDR3 is 11 residues long. CDR3 sequence (DNA): TGTGCCATCGGGGGGCGTTACGAGCAGTACTTC. This gives the protein CAIGGRYEQYF.

This clone was picked up a small number of times. The chain carries TRBV7-2 and TRBJ1-6; TRBD1 is a possible D gene (5 bases). The CDR3 sequence is 15 residues long. The V gene lost 1 base and the J gene lost 11 bases, with 15 bases spanning the gap. Germline CDR1 and CDR2: SGHTA and FQGNSA. The DNA of the CDR3 is TGTGCCAGCAGCTTAGTTGGGGCCTTGGCGACACCCCTCCACTTT. Its protein product is CASSLVGALATPLHF.

V gene TRBV7-9 combines with J gene TRBJ2-7; perhaps TRBD1 as D (6 bases). The V and J ends lost 8 bases and 4 bases respectively, with 18 bases between them. The germline CDR1 and CDR2 sequences are SEHNR and FQNEAQ (reference sequence). The CDR3 spans 14 residues. DNA of the CDR3: TGTGCCAGCCCTACTCCTACAGGGAGATACGAGCAGTACTTC. Translation: CASPTPTGRYEQYF. Looking up the rest from reference TRBV7-9 and TRBJ2-7 gives the full variable domain: DTGVSQNPRHKITKRGQNVTFRCDPISEHNRLYWYRQTLGQGPEFLTYFQNEAQLEKSRLLSDRFSAERPKGSFSTLEIQRTEQGDSAMYLCASPTPTGRYEQYFGPGTRLTVT.

The chain joins TRBV5-1 to TRBJ1-1; 7 bases map to TRBD1. Trimming at V came to 3 bases and at J to 4 bases, leaving 9 bases not matched to a gene. Germline V gene lookup returns CDR1 SGHRS and CDR2 YFSETQ. This CDR3 region has 15 residues. DNA for the CDR3: TGCGCCAGCAGCTCCGGATCTGCAGGGGGCACTGAAGCTTTCTTT. Its translation: CASSSGSAGGTEAFF.

The CDR3, as DNA: TGTGCCAGCAGCAAAGGCGGACAAGAGACCCAGTACTTC. Amino acids: CASSKGGQETQYF. The rearrangement uses TRBV21-1 and TRBJ2-5; the table gives TRBD2 as D, unverified against the DNA. TRBV21-1 is a recognized pseudogene. The CDR3 totals 13 residues.

This clone has more than one count but fewer than ten. This chain uses TRBV5-4 with TRBJ1-1, with 10 bases that match TRBD1. V dropped 4 bases and J dropped 8; count of bases not matched to a gene: 11. Germline V CDR1 and CDR2: SGHNT, YYREEE (reference sequence). The CDR3 consists of 15 residues. The CDR3 loop is CASSPSTGGEPEAFF. The DNA for the CDR3 is TGTGCCAGCAGCCCCTCGACAGGGGGCGAACCAGAAGCTTTCTTT.

This clone was counted between two and nine times. V is TRBV9 and J is TRBJ1-1; 7 bases are shared with TRBD1. Germline-derived CDR1 and CDR2 are SGDLS and YYNGEE. This CDR3 region has 12 residues. V was pared by 4 bases and J by 7 bases, with 4 bases of the junction left unmatched. The CDR3 is CASSPGGLEAFF. The CDR3 nucleotides read TGTGCCAGCAGCCCAGGGGGGCTTGAAGCTTTCTTT.

Regarding this clone: A read error may produce the germline difference seen at one junction end. This chain links TRBV6-1 with TRBJ2-7, with TRBD2 identical over 16 bases. The CDR3 consists of 14 residues. Germline CDR1 MNHNS, CDR2 SASEGT. CDR3 loop: CASSELGLAGGKAF. As DNA, the CDR3 is TGTGCCAGCAGTGAACTGGGACTAGCGGGGGGGAAGGCGTTC.

This clone was detected only a few times. The chain joins TRBV14 to TRBJ1-2; D unresolved. Trimming removed 8 bases from V and 3 bases from J, with 13 bases in between. Looked up from germline, CDR1 is SGHDN and CDR2 is FVKESK. The CDR3 length is 13 residues. CDR3 region: CASDHGRDYGYTF. CDR3 DNA: TGTGCCAGCGACCACGGGAGGGACTATGGCTACACCTTC.

This chain joins TRBV2 and TRBJ2-5, with TRBD1 identical over 9 bases. This CDR3 comprises 12 residues. The V and J ends lost 9 bases and 3 bases, in that order; junction bases with no gene match: 2. Looked up from germline, CDR1 is SNHLY and CDR2 is FYNNEI. The DNA for the CDR3 is TGTGCCAGGGGGGACAGGGAAGAGACCCAGTACTTC. It codes for CARGDREETQYF.

The V gene is TRBV7-6, the J gene TRBJ2-7, with D uncertain. This CDR3 region has 13 residues. V lost 5 bases to trimming and J lost 3 bases, with 11 bases between them. Germline values: CDR1 SGHVS, CDR2 FNYEAQ. The CDR3 region is CASSIGRVYEQYF. As DNA, the CDR3 is TGTGCCAGCAGCATAGGACGGGTCTACGAGCAGTACTTC.

The rearrangement uses TRBV11-2 and TRBJ1-1; D is unclear. This CDR3 spans 13 amino acids. V lost 5 bases, J lost 4 bases, and 11 bases lay in between. From germline, CDR1 is SGHAT and CDR2 FQNNGV. The CDR3 loop reads CASSPTGSTEAFF. The CDR3 bases are TGTGCCAGCAGCCCGACCGGGTCCACTGAAGCTTTCTTT.

V is TRBV4-1 and J is TRBJ2-1; the match to TRBD2 covers 10 bases. This CDR3 region has 16 residues. Losses at the gene ends were 6 bases for V and 4 bases for J; bases not matched to a gene: 9. CDR1 MGHRA and CDR2 YSYEKL come from the germline V gene. The DNA of the CDR3 is TGCGCCAGCAGGCCCGGACTAGCGGCCATATACAATGAGCAGTTCTTC. Amino acid sequence: CASRPGLAAIYNEQFF.

The genes are TRBV7-8 and TRBJ2-7; 11 positions match TRBD2. This CDR3 region has 14 residues. In germline, CDR1 is SGHVS, CDR2 FQNEAQ. V lost 7 bases, J lost 3 bases, and 5 bases stayed unmatched. The CDR3 reads CASTRLAGSYEQYF. As DNA, the CDR3 is TGTGCCAGCACCCGACTAGCGGGGAGCTACGAGCAGTACTTC.

The chain recombines TRBV19 with TRBJ1-3, with D maybe TRBD1 (5 bases). V was trimmed by 4 bases and J by 1 base, leaving 8 bases between them. Germline V gene sequence: CDR1 LNHDA, CDR2 SQIVND (reference sequence). The CDR3 length is 14 residues. The CDR3 DNA reads as TGTGCCAGTAGTAGAAAGGGGTCTGGAAACACCATATATTTT. As protein: CASSRKGSGNTIYF.

The chain links TRBV30 to TRBJ2-7; 14 nucleotides match TRBD2. The CDR3 is 16 residues long. The V gene end was trimmed by 7 bases and the J gene end by 4 bases; junction bases not matched to a gene: 12. From germline, CDR1 is GTSNPN and CDR2 SVGIG (reference sequence). The DNA of the CDR3 is TGTGCCTCCCACTCCGGGACTAGCGGGAGAGGATACGAGCAGTACTTC. Its protein is CASHSGTSGRGYEQYF.

The rearrangement uses TRBV27 and TRBJ2-7, with 8 bases matching TRBD2. J was trimmed by 2 bases and V by 7 bases; bases with no gene match: 4. This CDR3 has 13 residues. Germline V gives CDR1 MNHEY, CDR2 SMNVEV (reference sequence). The CDR3 nucleotides read TGTGCCAGCAAGAGCGGGGGAACCTACGAGCAGTACTTC. As protein: CASKSGGTYEQYF.

The genes are TRBV9 and TRBJ2-7; TRBD1 agrees at 7 bases. V trimming: 4 bases; J trimming: 2 bases; junction bases outside the gene matches: 6. Germline CDR1 and CDR2: SGDLS and YYNGEE. The CDR3 is made up of 14 amino acids. In DNA, the CDR3 is TGTGCCAGCAGCCACCGGGACAGCGCCTACGAGCAGTACTTC. Translating gives CASSHRDSAYEQYF. Filled out from reference TRBV9 and TRBJ2-7, the complete variable domain reads DSGVTQTPKHLITATGQRVTLRCSPRSGDLSVYWYQQSLDQGLQFLIQYYNGEERAKGNILERFSAQQFPDLHSELNLSSLELGDSALYFCASSHRDSAYEQYFGPGTRLTVT.

This rearrangement joins TRBV6-5 to TRBJ2-3, with a tentative D call TRBD1 (6 bases). The CDR3 is made up of 14 amino acids. Trimming stripped 0 bases from V and 4 bases from J, with 8 bases between. Germline CDR1 is MNHEY and CDR2 is SVGAGI. For the CDR3, the DNA is TGTGCCAGCAGTTACTCCAGGGGAGCAGATACGCAGTATTTT. Its translation is CASSYSRGADTQYF.

A few counts support this clone. V usage is TRBV7-8 and J usage is TRBJ2-1, with a tentative D call TRBD1 (5 bases). The germline V gene has CDR1 SGHVS and CDR2 FQNEAQ. Trimming removed 0 bases at V and 4 bases at J, with 10 bases between. The CDR3 runs to 15 residues. The CDR3 is CASSLALGEYNEQFF. CDR3 coding DNA: TGTGCCAGCAGCTTAGCCTTAGGGGAATACAATGAGCAGTTCTTC.